This T cell receptor (beta chain) stems from a study of blood T cells in healthy people across ages. There are a few counts of this clonotype. Its antigen is undetermined. CDR3 size: 13 residues. The V gene's germline CDR1 is SGHAT and CDR2 FQNNGV. Study results and caveats: Estimates of total diversity, which came from one million sequenced T cells, were considered to be underestimates.

A second PCR of roughly 7 to 11 cycles used a sample-barcoded 5' primer and a J-beta primer mix. Each CDR3 protein gets one entry after TCRdb re-called the 5' RACE reads with MiXCR. Of 800,000 to 1,300,000 distinct CDR3 sequences in the sample, around 27% were seen once. These data also formed part of another study, on T cells of mothers and their children. This second report adds: All extracted RNA went into cDNA synthesis, about 1.6 ug per 15 ul.

The TCR sequence derives from a girl aged 2-10 years in good health. This chain joins TRBV11-2 and TRBJ2-5, with TRBD2 matching over 8 bases. Judging by the DNA end, TRBJ2-1 fits better; the J call may be wrong. Sequencing was done on a sample of blood. The CDR3 loop is CASSPPTSDEQFF. In nucleotides, the CDR3 is TGTGCCAGCAGCCCCCCGACTAGCGATGAGCAGTTCTTC.